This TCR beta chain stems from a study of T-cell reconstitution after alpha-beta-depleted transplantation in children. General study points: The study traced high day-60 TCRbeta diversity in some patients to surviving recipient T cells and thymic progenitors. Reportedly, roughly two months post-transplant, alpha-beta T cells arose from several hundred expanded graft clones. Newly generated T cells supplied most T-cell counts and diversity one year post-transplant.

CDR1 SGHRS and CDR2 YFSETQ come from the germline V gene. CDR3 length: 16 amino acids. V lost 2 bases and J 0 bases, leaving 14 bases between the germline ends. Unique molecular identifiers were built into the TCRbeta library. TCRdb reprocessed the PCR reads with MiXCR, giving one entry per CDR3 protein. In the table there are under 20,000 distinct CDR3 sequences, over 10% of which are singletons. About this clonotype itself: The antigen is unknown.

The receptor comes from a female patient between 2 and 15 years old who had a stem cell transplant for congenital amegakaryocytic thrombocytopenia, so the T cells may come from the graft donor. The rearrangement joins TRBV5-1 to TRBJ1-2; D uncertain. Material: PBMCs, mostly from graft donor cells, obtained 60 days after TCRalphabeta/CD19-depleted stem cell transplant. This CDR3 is CASSFSPRGANYGYTF. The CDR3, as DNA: TGCGCCAGCAGCTTTTCGCCAAGAGGTGCTAACTATGGCTACACCTTC.